These 23 T cell receptor beta chains came from one sample sequenced in a study of T cell changes during pregnancy in multiple sclerosis. The table came from immunoSEQ multiplex PCR; TCRdb's copy has only in-frame clones and leaves some out. The sample lists around 69,000 clones; about nine tenths were seen once. The sequencing here drew on peripheral blood, taken in the second trimester of pregnancy. The receptors stem from a female donor in good health, enrolled as a control in a pregnancy study.

V and J are TRBV15 and TRBJ2-7; no definite D call. The CDR3 is 12 residues long. Germline values: CDR1 LNHNV, CDR2 YYDKDF (reference sequence). V was trimmed by 0 bases and J by 3 bases, leaving 3 bases between them. In nucleotides, the CDR3 is TGTGCCACCAGCAGAGACGGCTACGAGCAGTACTTC. It yields the protein CATSRDGYEQYF.

The rearrangement uses TRBV7-9 and TRBJ2-7, with 8 bases identical to TRBD2. J was trimmed by 3 bases and V by 5 bases; bases with no gene match: 3. The CDR3 length is 13 residues. The V gene's germline CDR1 is SEHNR and CDR2 FQNEAQ (reference sequence). The CDR3 nucleotides are TGTGCCAGCAGCGCGGGGGGAGACTACGAGCAGTACTTC. Protein: CASSAGGDYEQYF.

The genes are TRBV12-5 and TRBJ1-5, with 10 bases aligning to TRBD1. Germline V gives CDR1 LGHNT, CDR2 FRNRAP. Trimming removed 0 bases from V and 4 bases from J; junction bases left unmatched: 6. This CDR3 region has 17 residues. The CDR3 here is CASGLVLGTGENQPQHF. The CDR3 coding sequence is TGTGCTAGTGGTTTGGTACTCGGGACAGGGGAAAATCAGCCCCAGCATTTT.

The CDR3 region is CASQGPTEAFF. The CDR3 DNA reads TGTGCCTCACAGGGTCCGACTGAAGCTTTCTTT. V is TRBV10-3 and J is TRBJ1-1; D is perhaps TRBD1 (6 bases). V was cut by 11 bases and J by 5 bases, with 12 bases left in between. The CDR3 has 11 amino acids. Per germline, CDR1 ENHRY and CDR2 SYGVKD.

The chain has TRBV5-6 and TRBJ2-2; TRBD1 might be the D (6 bases). The CDR3 length is 14 residues. The V gene lost 0 bases and the J gene lost 6 bases, with 9 bases spanning the gap. Germline CDR1 SGHDT, CDR2 YYEEEE. The CDR3 DNA reads TGTGCCAGCAGCTTGGTTCCAGGGGCCGGGGAGCTGTTTTTT. Its protein product is CASSLVPGAGELFF.

This clone was observed a single time. This chain joins TRBV9 and TRBJ1-2, with TRBD1 as a possible D gene (6 bases). Germline V CDR1 and CDR2: SGDLS, YYNGEE. V shed 7 bases and J shed 8 bases, with 15 bases lying between them. This CDR3 comprises 12 residues. DNA for the CDR3: TGTGCCAGCGGAGCGGGGGGCCAAGGCTACACCTTC. Encoded protein: CASGAGGQGYTF.

This clone came up once. The V and J genes are TRBV6-1 and TRBJ2-5, with D possibly being TRBD2 (6 bases). Trimming removed 10 bases from V and 6 bases from J, with 18 bases in between. The CDR3 length is 13 residues. CDR1 and CDR2 from the germline V gene are MNHNS and SASEGT. The CDR3 is CAIRLGLMKTQYF. The CDR3 nucleotides are TGTGCCATCCGACTAGGTCTAATGAAGACCCAGTACTTC.

This chain joins TRBV9 and TRBJ2-1; TRBD2 matches at 10 bases. V was pared by 0 bases and J by 4 bases, with 4 bases of the junction left unmatched. The CDR3 extends over 16 amino acids. The germline V gene has CDR1 SGDLS and CDR2 YYNGEE. The CDR3 spells CASSVVTSGVYNEQFF. DNA for the CDR3: TGTGCCAGCAGCGTAGTTACTAGCGGGGTGTACAATGAGCAGTTCTTC.

The gene calls are TRBV6-1 and TRBJ2-2, with TRBD2 matching over 8 bases. With 7 bases clipped from V and 7 bases from J, the junction kept 8 bases outside the gene matches. The CDR3 loop spans 14 amino acids. Germline V gene sequence: CDR1 MNHNS, CDR2 SASEGT. CDR3 amino acids: CASISPGGHGELFF. As DNA, the CDR3 is TGTGCCAGCATATCACCGGGGGGGCACGGGGAGCTGTTTTTT.

The chain uses TRBV6-1 and TRBJ1-6; tentative D call: TRBD1 (5 bases). V gave up 5 bases and J gave up 3 bases, with 11 bases separating them. Germline CDR1 is MNHNS and CDR2 is SASEGT. The CDR3 is 15 amino acids. CDR3 DNA sequence: TGTGCCAGCAGTCAGGACATGAACTATAATTCACCCCTCCACTTT. Translated, it gives CASSQDMNYNSPLHF.

This CDR3 is CASSQEAGASTDTQYF. The CDR3 DNA follows: TGTGCCAGCAGCCAAGAAGCGGGGGCGAGCACAGATACGCAGTATTTT. The chain links TRBV4-2 to TRBJ2-3; 8 bases fit TRBD2. Trimming cost V 0 bases and J 0 bases; bases outside gene matches: 2. The CDR3 runs 16 residues. Germline CDR1 reads LGHNA; CDR2 reads YNFKEQ.

V gene TRBV5-4 combines with J gene TRBJ2-7, with 8 bases lining up with TRBD1. The CDR3 has 16 residues. After removal of 0 bases from V and 3 bases from J, the junction contained 8 bases not matched to a gene. Germline-derived CDR1 and CDR2 are SGHNT and YYREEE (reference sequence). CDR3 residues: CASSLGRSGGIYEQYF. The CDR3 DNA is TGTGCCAGCAGCTTGGGCAGGTCAGGGGGCATCTACGAGCAGTACTTC.

The chain combines TRBV6-5 with TRBJ2-7; 7 positions agree with TRBD1. V shed 8 bases, J shed 1 base, and the junction held 11 bases outside the gene matches. Germline V gene lookup returns CDR1 MNHEY and CDR2 SVGAGI. This CDR3 comprises 15 residues. The CDR3 reads CASRISGTASYEQYF. The CDR3 DNA sequence: TGTGCCAGCCGCATCTCCGGGACAGCGTCCTACGAGCAGTACTTC.

The V and J genes are TRBV7-8 and TRBJ1-5, with D maybe TRBD1 (5 bases). V was clipped by 1 base and J by 3 bases, with 19 bases between them. Germline lookup yields CDR1 SGHVS and CDR2 FQNEAQ. The CDR3 has 18 residues. The CDR3 nucleotides read TGTGCCAGCAGCTTAGGGACGGGGGAATGGGGTTTCAATCAGCCCCAGCATTTT. Translation gives CASSLGTGEWGFNQPQHF.

CDR3 sequence reads: CSVWGQNYGYTF. The CDR3 nucleotides read TGCAGCGTCTGGGGACAGAACTATGGCTACACCTTC. The V call is TRBV29-1, the J call TRBJ1-2; 7 bases map to TRBD1. Germline V lookup: CDR1 SQVTM, CDR2 ANQGSEA. Trimming removed 6 bases from V and 2 bases from J; junction bases left unmatched: 3. The CDR3 is 12 residues long.

This chain uses TRBV15 with TRBJ2-1, with 7 positions matching TRBD2. From germline, CDR1 is LNHNV and CDR2 YYDKDF (reference sequence). Trimming took 5 bases from V and 3 from J; bases not matched to a gene: 10. The CDR3 is made up of 16 amino acids. The DNA for the CDR3 is TGTGCCACCAGCGAGATGGGGGGGGACGACTACAATGAGCAGTTCTTC. It yields the protein CATSEMGGDDYNEQFF.

The V and J genes are TRBV28 and TRBJ1-4, with D unclear. Germline CDR1 reads MDHEN; CDR2 reads SYDVKM. This CDR3 is 14 amino acids long. Trimming shortened V by 3 bases and J by 3 bases, and 8 bases separated the two germline ends. The CDR3 sequence is CASSLAGSNEKLFF. The CDR3 nucleotides read TGTGCCAGCAGTTTGGCAGGATCTAATGAAAAACTGTTTTTT.

The rearrangement joins TRBV6-5 to TRBJ2-2, with no clear D. CDR3 length: 14 residues. V shed 2 bases and J shed 4 bases, with 8 bases lying between them. CDR1 MNHEY and CDR2 SVGAGI come from the germline V gene. The CDR3 DNA follows: TGTGCCAGCAGTTACGACCCGGGCACCGGGGAGCTGTTTTTT. Residues: CASSYDPGTGELFF.

CDR3 in DNA: TGCGCCAGCAGCTTGGGGGGACAGTCGAACACTGAAGCTTTCTTT. It yields the protein CASSLGGQSNTEAFF. The chain carries TRBV5-1 and TRBJ1-1, with TRBD1 matching 7 bases. The CDR3 is made up of 15 amino acids. Germline V gives CDR1 SGHRS, CDR2 YFSETQ. The ends lost 0 bases at V and 1 base at J; junction bases unmatched: 3.

The CDR3 DNA is TGTGCCAGCAGCTTAGCCAGGGGAGATGAAAAACTGTTTTTT. Its protein product is CASSLARGDEKLFF. The chain is built from TRBV13 and TRBJ1-4; a weak D match, TRBD1 (6 bases). Germline values: CDR1 PRHDT, CDR2 FYEKMQ (reference sequence). The CDR3 consists of 14 residues. The V and J ends lost 1 base and 6 bases respectively, with 9 bases between them.

This chain joins TRBV29-1 and TRBJ1-1, with TRBD1 identical over 9 bases. The CDR3 is 14 amino acids. Germline values: CDR1 SQVTM, CDR2 ANQGSEA. V lost 7 bases and J lost 4; bases outside the gene matches: 10. The CDR3 DNA reads as TGCAGCGAACCGACAGGGGGGCCAGGCACTGAAGCTTTCTTT. It translates to CSEPTGGPGTEAFF.

The rearrangement links TRBV5-1 to TRBJ1-2, with D perhaps TRBD1 (5 bases). The CDR3 extends over 15 amino acids. The ends were cut back, 0 bases at V and 5 bases at J, with 14 bases in the middle. In germline, CDR1 is SGHRS, CDR2 YFSETQ. CDR3 nucleotides: TGCGCCAGCAGCTTGGGACTGCAGGGATGGTATGGCTACACCTTC. This gives the protein CASSLGLQGWYGYTF. Supplemented by reference TRBV5-1 and TRBJ1-2, the full variable domain reads KAGVTQTPRYLIKTRGQQVTLSCSPISGHRSVSWYQQTPGQGLQFLFEYFSETQRNKGNFPGRFSGRQFSNSRSEMNVSTLELGDSALYLCASSLGLQGWYGYTFGSGTRLTVV.

The J gene is TRBJ1-1, the V gene TRBV6-1, with 7 bases identical to TRBD1. J lost 4 bases, V lost 6 bases, and 11 bases had no gene match. This CDR3 region has 15 residues. Per the germline V gene, CDR1 is MNHNS and CDR2 is SASEGT. CDR3 residues: CASRDSKGAVTEAFF. CDR3 bases: TGTGCCAGCAGAGACTCCAAGGGGGCGGTCACTGAAGCTTTCTTT.